This T cell receptor beta chain was profiled in a study of cytomegalovirus exposure and HLA in healthy donors. Study-wide background: In terms of ancestry, the Caucasian-associated cluster contained roughly 81% of the roughly 360 genotyped donors.

The PCR was carried out with 60 Vbeta primers and 13 Jbeta primers. Libraries were prepared by immunoSEQ multiplex PCR; TCRdb keeps only in-frame clonotypes and omits some of them. Of 150,000 to 200,000 clones listed, around four fifths are singletons. Trimming removed 8 bases from V and 4 bases from J, with 14 bases in between. This CDR3 contains 14 residues. Germline V gene data show CDR1 as SNHLY and CDR2 as FYNNEI. Input material: PBMCs. This clonotype was sampled from a female donor in good health and CMV-seronegative. The rearrangement uses TRBV2 and TRBJ1-4; D gene unclear. CDR3 amino acids: CASRFRGDNEKLFF. In DNA form, the CDR3 reads TGTGCCAGCCGCTTTCGGGGAGATAATGAAAAACTGTTTTTT. Variable domain in full (rest from reference TRBV2 and TRBJ1-4): EPEVTQTPSHQVTQMGQEVILRCVPISNHLYFYWYRQILGQKVEFLVSFYNNEISEKSEIFDDQFSVERPDGSNFTLKIRSTKLEDSAMYFCASRFRGDNEKLFFGSGTQLSVL.